This entry features one T cell receptor beta chain sequence. What it recognizes is unknown. This entry belongs to a study of T cells in localized non-small cell lung cancer. Study results and limitations: Within adjacent lung there appeared a median approximately 59 of the top 100 tumor clones. Blood T cell density predicted longer survival; adjacent-lung clonality, shorter. Adjacent uninvolved lung had the highest clonality, suggesting focused antigen responses.

V shed 3 bases and J shed 5 bases, with 11 bases lying between them. Per germline, CDR1 SGHRS and CDR2 YFSETQ. The CDR3 is 13 residues long. The protocol was immunoSEQ multiplex PCR, while the TCRdb copy is restricted to in-frame clones and leaves out a portion. The data show approximately 67,000 clones, approximately 85% seen once. The gene calls are TRBV5-1 and TRBJ2-5; D is perhaps TRBD1 (6 bases). The sequencing here drew on peripheral blood, taken before any cancer treatment. This receptor was identified in a female donor older than 55 with stage I lung adenocarcinoma. CDR3 protein: CASSSGTRETQYF. The CDR3 nucleotides are TGCGCCAGCAGCTCCGGGACACGTGAGACCCAGTACTTC.